These T cell receptor beta chains were read from a single sample in a study of cytomegalovirus exposure and HLA in healthy donors. Some clones are missing from TCRdb's copy, which holds only in-frame ones; the method was immunoSEQ multiplex PCR. Of 100,000 to 150,000 clones listed, approximately 80% are singletons. The specimen was PBMCs. These receptors all come from a human donor in good health. The CDR3 runs from the conserved cysteine through the conserved F or W. D genes are given only for firm matches. Not all rows give a size; the values are once, few, many and, for expanded clones, a class.

size,D,J,V,CDR3,DNA
-,-,TRBJ2-1,TRBV28,CASSPISDSTYNEQFF,TGTGCCAGCAGTCCCATCTCGGACAGTACCTACAATGAGCAGTTCTTC
once,TRBD1,TRBJ2-7,TRBV5-1,CASSQQGVGATFLTYEQYF,TGCGCCAGCAGCCAACAGGGGGTCGGGGCCACTTTTTTGACCTACGAGCAGTACTTC
-,-,TRBJ2-7,TRBV27,CASSLGAGAYEQYF,TGTGCCAGCAGTTTAGGGGCAGGGGCGTACGAGCAGTACTTC
-,-,TRBJ1-6,TRBV11-2,CASSLDLRRRGSPLHF,TGTGCCAGCAGCTTAGATCTGAGGAGGCGGGGTTCACCCCTCCACTTT
-,TRBD2,TRBJ2-1,TRBV28,CASSTPSGGIYNEQFF,TGTGCCAGCAGCACACCTAGCGGGGGGATTTACAATGAGCAGTTCTTC
-,TRBD1,TRBJ1-1,TRBV7-2,CASSSGPNRGTEAFF,TGTGCCAGCAGCTCCGGTCCCAACAGGGGCACTGAAGCTTTCTTT
once,TRBD1,TRBJ1-4,TRBV28,CASSSKLGQGRTNEKLFF,TGTGCCAGCAGTTCAAAATTAGGACAGGGAAGAACTAATGAAAAACTGTTTTTT
-,-,TRBJ1-1,TRBV28,CASSRNTEAFF,TGTGCCAGCAGCCGTAACACTGAAGCTTTCTTT
-,TRBD1,TRBJ2-3,TRBV13,CASSLPGQGLTDTQYF,TGTGCCAGCAGCTTACCGGGACAGGGGCTCACAGATACGCAGTATTTT
-,TRBD1,TRBJ2-7,TRBV9,CASSAGQGIYEQYF,TGTGCCAGCAGCGCAGGACAGGGTATCTACGAGCAGTACTTC
few,-,TRBJ1-1,TRBV5-4,CASSLPGGEFNTEAFF,TGTGCCAGCAGCTTGCCCGGGGGGGAATTTAACACTGAAGCTTTCTTT
-,-,TRBJ2-1,TRBV6-5,CASHQGGNEQFF,TGTGCCAGCCATCAGGGGGGTAATGAGCAGTTCTTC
once,TRBD2,TRBJ2-5,TRBV5-1,CASSRGGGLTQYF,TGCGCCAGCAGCCGGGGGGGCGGTTTGACCCAGTACTTC
once,-,TRBJ2-3,TRBV29-1,CSLEPGGTDTQYF,TGCAGCTTGGAGCCGGGGGGCACAGATACGCAGTATTTT
-,-,TRBJ1-1,TRBV6-1,CASSGSGWGTEAFF,TGTGCCAGCAGTGGGAGCGGTTGGGGCACTGAAGCTTTCTTT
-,TRBD2,TRBJ2-5,TRBV6-4,CASSVLAGLETQYF,TGTGCCAGCAGTGTACTAGCGGGGCTAGAGACCCAGTACTTC
once,-,TRBJ2-1,TRBV25-1,CASSEFGSHEQFF,TGTGCCAGCAGTGAATTCGGGAGCCATGAGCAGTTCTTC
-,TRBD1,TRBJ2-5,TRBV5-4,CASSTGQGAGETQYF,TGTGCCAGCAGCACCGGACAGGGGGCGGGAGAGACCCAGTACTTC
-,-,TRBJ1-6,TRBV6-5,CASSYSHGDNSPLHF,TGTGCCAGCAGTTACTCTCACGGTGATAATTCACCCCTCCACTTT
-,TRBD2,TRBJ2-1,TRBV28,CASSFPSGGGSSYNEQFF,TGTGCCAGCAGTTTTCCTAGCGGGGGAGGAAGCTCCTACAATGAGCAGTTCTTC
few,TRBD2,TRBJ2-1,TRBV2,CASSVERGGKYNEQFF,TGTGCCAGCAGTGTGGAGCGGGGGGGCAAATACAATGAGCAGTTCTTC
once,TRBD1,TRBJ1-6,TRBV5-4,CASSPGTDIVYNSPLHF,TGTGCCAGCAGCCCCGGGACAGACATCGTTTATAATTCACCCCTCCACTTT
once,TRBD1,TRBJ1-2,TRBV7-8,CASSPPWRTGGFGYTF,TGTGCCAGCAGCCCCCCCTGGCGGACAGGGGGATTTGGCTACACCTTC
-,TRBD2,TRBJ2-5,TRBV5-1,CASSLGGGIEETQYF,TGCGCCAGCAGCCTTGGGGGGGGGATTGAAGAGACCCAGTACTTC
few,TRBD1,TRBJ1-5,TRBV7-9,CASSPGQGRWGNQPQHF,TGTGCCAGCAGCCCAGGACAGGGGCGCTGGGGCAATCAGCCCCAGCATTTT
-,-,TRBJ2-5,TRBV13,CASSLGSSVGTQYF,TGTGCCAGCAGCTTAGGGTCTAGCGTCGGGACCCAGTACTTC
-,-,TRBJ2-7,TRBV6-6,CASSFGSDEQYF,TGTGCCAGCAGTTTCGGTTCGGACGAGCAGTACTTC
once,TRBD1,TRBJ2-4,TRBV5-4,CASSLEGGRGNIQYF,TGTGCCAGCAGCTTGGAAGGGGGCAGGGGAAACATTCAGTACTTC